The present T cell receptor (beta chain) was sequenced within a study of blood T cell repertoires in COVID-19. Germline values: CDR1 MDHEN, CDR2 SYDVKM. Trimming removed 7 bases from V and 3 bases from J; junction bases left unmatched: 17. The CDR3 has 20 residues. Profiling relied on immunoSEQ multiplex PCR, and the TCRdb table lists in-frame clones only, not all of them. The sample yields approximately 290,000 clones, about 85% seen once. This clone occurred a few times. The sequence came from a human donor with COVID-19, enrolled during active disease. The donor label of this sample is uncertain. Sequenced: peripheral blood. The V gene is TRBV28, the J gene TRBJ2-1; TRBD2 matches 14 bases. The DNA of the CDR3 is TGTGCCAGCACCTCCGGGACTAGCGGGAGAGGTTTCGTATTCTACAATGAGCAGTTCTTC. Protein sequence: CASTSGTSGRGFVFYNEQFF.